The 21 T cell receptor beta chains below come from one sample, sequenced in a study of shared clonotypes between healthy human individuals. Profiled with immunoSEQ multiplex PCR; TCRdb holds only in-frame clones, not every one. This sample yields 180,000 or so clones, of which 90% to 95% are seen a single time; approximately 0.07% belongs to the top ten. Sequenced: naive CD4+ T cells sorted from blood. Subset of the sample: CD45RA+ positively selected. Receptors originate from a woman aged 25 to 39 in good health.

The J gene is TRBJ2-7, the V gene TRBV28; D remains unclear. Trimming took off 9 bases at V and 1 base at J, with 16 bases between the two ends. Looked up from germline, CDR1 is MDHEN and CDR2 is SYDVKM. This CDR3 contains 14 residues. CDR3 in amino acids: CASSSIVASYEQYF. Written as DNA, the CDR3 is TGTGCCAGTAGCAGTATCGTGGCATCCTACGAGCAGTACTTC. The full variable domain, in which reference TRBV28 and TRBJ2-7 provide the parts outside the CDR3, is DVKVTQSSRYLVKRTGEKVFLECVQDMDHENMFWYRQDPGLGLRLIYFSYDVKMKEKGDIPEGYSVSREKKERFSLILESASTNQTSMYLCASSSIVASYEQYFGPGTRLTVT.

The chain carries TRBV19 and TRBJ1-4; 7 nucleotides agree with TRBD1. The V gene end was trimmed by 5 bases and the J gene end by 6 bases; junction bases not matched to a gene: 9. CDR1 LNHDA and CDR2 SQIVND come from the germline V gene (reference sequence). The CDR3 is 15 amino acids. CDR3 DNA: TGTGCCAGTAGTTCCTTAACAGGGGTGGATGAAAAACTGTTTTTT. This sequence encodes CASSSLTGVDEKLFF.

The rearrangement uses TRBV30 and TRBJ1-4; possible D gene TRBD1, 6 bases. The CDR3 sequence is 15 residues long. Germline V gene data show CDR1 as GTSNPN and CDR2 as SVGIG (reference sequence). The V end was cut by 2 bases, the J end by 8 bases, with 18 bases between. CDR3 residues: CAWSSWGASREKLFF. In DNA form, the CDR3 reads TGTGCCTGGAGTTCATGGGGGGCCTCTCGGGAAAAACTGTTTTTT.

The chain recombines TRBV28 with TRBJ1-1; a weak D match, TRBD1 (5 bases). Germline CDR1 is MDHEN and CDR2 is SYDVKM. V was clipped by 1 base and J by 4 bases, with 13 bases between them. The CDR3 runs to 15 residues. The CDR3 reads CASSLLSGKGTEAFF. Here the CDR3 DNA reads TGTGCCAGCAGTTTATTGTCAGGGAAGGGCACTGAAGCTTTCTTT.

To note about this clone: The same CDR3 is also encoded by other DNA sequences in this sample. V usage is TRBV28 and J usage is TRBJ1-5; D remains unclear. CDR3 size: 14 residues. Trimming stripped 5 bases from V and 2 bases from J, with 10 bases between. Germline loops: CDR1 MDHEN, CDR2 SYDVKM. CDR3 sequence reads: CASSGGQGNQPQHF. The CDR3 nucleotides read TGTGCCAGCAGTGGCGGTCAGGGCAATCAGCCCCAGCATTTT.

This chain joins TRBV11-3 and TRBJ1-1, with D maybe TRBD1 (5 bases). V lost 3 bases and J 0 bases, leaving 8 bases between the germline ends. The V gene's germline CDR1 is SGHNT and CDR2 YENEEA. CDR3 length: 14 residues. Here the CDR3 reads CASSFGRVNTEAFF. CDR3 DNA sequence: TGTGCCAGCAGCTTCGGCAGGGTGAACACTGAAGCTTTCTTT. Full variable domain (outside the CDR3, taken from reference TRBV11-3 and TRBJ1-1): EAGVVQSPRYKIIEKKQPVAFWCNPISGHNTLYWYLQNLGQGPELLIRYENEEAVDDSQLPKDRFSAERLKGVDSTLKIQPAELGDSAVYLCASSFGRVNTEAFFGQGTRLTVV.

The chain is built from TRBV28 and TRBJ2-7; D might be TRBD1 (5 bases). CDR3 length equals 14 residues. Trimming took off 8 bases at V and 4 bases at J, with 18 bases between the two ends. Germline V CDR1 and CDR2: MDHEN, SYDVKM. CDR3 bases: TGTGCCAGCTGTCCTCAAAGCAGGGCGTACGAGCAGTACTTC. It encodes CASCPQSRAYEQYF. Based on the CDR3 plus reference TRBV28 and TRBJ2-7, the full variable domain is DVKVTQSSRYLVKRTGEKVFLECVQDMDHENMFWYRQDPGLGLRLIYFSYDVKMKEKGDIPEGYSVSREKKERFSLILESASTNQTSMYLCASCPQSRAYEQYFGPGTRLTVT.

The chain links TRBV28 to TRBJ2-7; 9 bases align to TRBD1. The germline gives CDR1 MDHEN, CDR2 SYDVKM. V lost 7 bases and J lost 4; bases outside the gene matches: 8. The CDR3 contains 14 residues. The CDR3 DNA is TGTGCCAGCAAGCACGGGACAGGGAGTTACGAGCAGTACTTC. Protein: CASKHGTGSYEQYF.

This chain connects TRBV7-7 to TRBJ2-4; D uncertain. From germline, CDR1 is SSHAT and CDR2 FNYEAQ (reference sequence). Trimming left V 5 bases short and J 1 base short, with 21 bases between. The CDR3 is 18 amino acids. CDR3 residues: CASSLQGPPTMAKNIQYF. DNA of the CDR3: TGTGCCAGCAGCCTCCAAGGTCCTCCGACAATGGCCAAAAACATTCAGTACTTC.

The chain combines TRBV7-2 with TRBJ2-3; 10 nucleotides line up with TRBD2. Germline V gene lookup returns CDR1 SGHTA and CDR2 FQGNSA. The ends lost 4 bases at V and 5 bases at J; junction bases unmatched: 9. CDR3 size: 16 residues. This CDR3 reads CASSSQREGSGDTQYF. CDR3 nucleotide sequence: TGTGCCAGCAGCTCCCAGCGGGAGGGGAGTGGAGATACGCAGTATTTT.

This chain links TRBV18 with TRBJ1-1; 8 bases map to TRBD1. Per germline, CDR1 KGHSH and CDR2 LQKENI. V gave up 1 base and J gave up 0 bases; unmatched junction bases: 7. The CDR3 runs to 17 residues. CDR3 in DNA: TGTGCCAGCTCACCACAGGAGACAGGGGTTCTGAACACTGAAGCTTTCTTT. This translates into CASSPQETGVLNTEAFF.

This rearrangement joins TRBV2 to TRBJ2-2; perhaps TRBD2 as D (5 bases). This CDR3 has 13 amino acids. V was cut by 6 bases and J by 2 bases, with 7 bases left in between. Germline CDR1 reads SNHLY; CDR2 reads FYNNEI. In DNA, the CDR3 is TGTGCCAGCAGGGGGAGTAACACCGGGGAGCTGTTTTTT. Protein product: CASRGSNTGELFF.

The chain carries TRBV5-1 and TRBJ2-3; TRBD2 matches 9 bases. The CDR3 length is 16 residues. Germline assignment: CDR1 SGHRS and CDR2 YFSETQ. Trimming at V came to 4 bases and at J to 4 bases, leaving 10 bases not matched to a gene. The CDR3 spells CASSTYPGLAADTQYF. The DNA for the CDR3 is TGCGCCAGCAGCACATACCCGGGACTAGCAGCAGATACGCAGTATTTT.

The gene calls are TRBV29-1 and TRBJ2-5; D remains unclear. The CDR3 consists of 14 residues. With 4 bases removed from V and 2 bases from J, the gap between germline ends came to 14 bases. Germline CDR1 is SQVTM and CDR2 is ANQGSEA. The CDR3 loop reads CSVVGRLRQETQYF. The CDR3, as DNA: TGCAGCGTTGTGGGCAGGCTGCGGCAAGAGACCCAGTACTTC.

This chain uses TRBV11-1 with TRBJ1-1; D gene uncertain. This CDR3 contains 13 residues. Trimming pared 4 bases from V and 1 base from J, leaving 7 bases between. CDR1 is SGHAT, CDR2 FQDESV, per germline (reference sequence). The CDR3 is CASSSTGNTEAFF. In nucleotides, the CDR3 is TGTGCCAGCAGCTCGACGGGGAACACTGAAGCTTTCTTT.

The chain is built from TRBV7-9 and TRBJ1-2, with TRBD1 identical over 7 bases. The junction had 2 bases not matched to a gene; V was cut back by 6 bases and J by 1 base. CDR3 length: 13 amino acids. Germline V CDR1 and CDR2: SEHNR, FQNEAQ (reference sequence). The CDR3 region has the DNA TGTGCCAGCAGACAGGGGAATAACTATGGCTACACCTTC. This encodes CASRQGNNYGYTF. Full variable domain (rest looked up from reference TRBV7-9 and TRBJ1-2): DTGVSQNPRHKITKRGQNVTFRCDPISEHNRLYWYRQTLGQGPEFLTYFQNEAQLEKSRLLSDRFSAERPKGSFSTLEIQRTEQGDSAMYLCASRQGNNYGYTFGSGTRLTVV.

The gene calls are TRBV7-3 and TRBJ2-1; 14 bases map to TRBD2. With 5 bases clipped from V and 6 bases from J, the junction kept 15 bases outside the gene matches. Germline values: CDR1 SGHTA, CDR2 FQGTGA. The CDR3 loop spans 19 amino acids. The chain's CDR3 is CASSPRTSGGSVFPNEQFF. The CDR3 DNA sequence: TGTGCCAGCAGCCCCCGGACTAGCGGGGGGAGTGTCTTCCCCAATGAGCAGTTCTTC. The whole variable domain, remainder taken from reference TRBV7-3 and TRBJ2-1, is GAGVSQTPSNKVTEKGKYVELRCDPISGHTALYWYRQSLGQGPEFLIYFQGTGAADDSGLPNDRFFAVRPEGSVSTLKIQRTERGDSAVYLCASSPRTSGGSVFPNEQFFGPGTRLTVL.

This chain uses TRBV19 with TRBJ2-5; 10 bases are a match to TRBD1. The assigned J gene may be wrong: the sequence end matches TRBJ2-7 better. CDR1 LNHDA and CDR2 SQIVND come from the germline V gene (reference sequence). This CDR3 comprises 14 residues. The CDR3 reads CASSIGTGDYEQYF. In nucleotides, the CDR3 is TGTGCCAGTAGTATTGGGACAGGGGACTACGAGCAGTACTTC.

The rearrangement joins TRBV18 to TRBJ2-7; 7 bases align to TRBD2. With V trimmed by 3 bases and J by 1 base, 9 bases remained unmatched. The CDR3 has 16 residues. Germline V gene lookup returns CDR1 KGHSH and CDR2 LQKENI. The CDR3 nucleotides are TGTGCCAGCTCACCCCTGGCGCTAGCGGAGTCCTACGAGCAGTACTTC. This sequence encodes CASSPLALAESYEQYF. Drawing the rest from reference TRBV18 and TRBJ2-7, the complete variable domain is NAGVMQNPRHLVRRRGQEARLRCSPMKGHSHVYWYRQLPEEGLKFMVYLQKENIIDESGMPKERFSAEFPKEGPSILRIQQVVRGDSAAYFCASSPLALAESYEQYFGPGTRLTVT.

The chain joins TRBV5-1 to TRBJ2-5; 11 bases align to TRBD2. The CDR3 consists of 16 residues. Germline CDR1 is SGHRS and CDR2 is YFSETQ. V shed 1 base and J 2 bases; nucleotides not matched to a gene: 4. This CDR3 is CASSLTSGSAQETQYF. CDR3 bases: TGCGCCAGCAGCTTGACTAGCGGGAGCGCTCAAGAGACCCAGTACTTC.

V and J are TRBV19 and TRBJ1-4, with D maybe TRBD1 (6 bases). Germline assignment: CDR1 LNHDA and CDR2 SQIVND (reference sequence). With 1 base removed from V and 7 bases from J, the gap between germline ends came to 16 bases. This CDR3 is 16 amino acids long. CDR3 nucleotides: TGTGCCAGTAGTATAGCAGGGGCGTCAGGTTCTGAAAAACTGTTTTTT. Its protein is CASSIAGASGSEKLFF.